The T cell receptor (beta chain) described here comes from a study of T cell responses to AZD1222 COVID-19 vaccine. Comment on this clone: Its antigen is not known.

Repertoires were generated with immunoSEQ multiplex PCR, while TCRdb's copy carries only in-frame clones and drops some. The sample lists about 100,000 clones, about 87% occurring once. Study results and caveats: Once two AZD1222 doses were given, Spike-specific TCR breadth and depth went up. In a largely white British group with more females than males, clonal diversity was possibly underestimated.

The sequencing used peripheral blood, collected on day 0 of AZD1222 vaccination. This receptor was identified in an adult in good health.

The CDR3 sequence: CASSTREGLYYGYTF. Here the CDR3 DNA reads TGTGCCAGCAGCACCCGGGAAGGCTTGTACTATGGCTACACCTTC. The J gene is TRBJ1-2, the V gene TRBV5-6; D gene uncertain. This CDR3 comprises 15 residues. Trimming shortened V by 4 bases and J by 3 bases, and 16 bases separated the two germline ends. The V gene's germline CDR1 is SGHDT and CDR2 YYEEEE.